This entry is about one T cell receptor beta chain. The data stem from a study of T cells after yellow fever vaccination. From germline, CDR1 is SGHRS and CDR2 YFSETQ. This CDR3 region has 14 residues. V lost 3 bases, J lost 5 bases, and 12 bases lay in between. From the 5' RACE reads, TCRdb called clonotypes with MiXCR, one entry per CDR3 protein. The sample has 450,000 to 650,000 distinct CDR3 sequences, just over 20% seen once. This material consisted of PBMCs, taken more than 20 days after the first yellow fever vaccination. The source of this sequence is a man in his late teens or twenties who received the YFV17D yellow fever vaccine. The V gene is TRBV5-1, the J gene TRBJ2-1; TRBD2 is a possible D gene (6 bases). The chain's CDR3 is CASSSLPSDNEQFF. Written as DNA, the CDR3 is TGCGCCAGCAGCTCCCTCCCTAGCGACAATGAGCAGTTCTTC.